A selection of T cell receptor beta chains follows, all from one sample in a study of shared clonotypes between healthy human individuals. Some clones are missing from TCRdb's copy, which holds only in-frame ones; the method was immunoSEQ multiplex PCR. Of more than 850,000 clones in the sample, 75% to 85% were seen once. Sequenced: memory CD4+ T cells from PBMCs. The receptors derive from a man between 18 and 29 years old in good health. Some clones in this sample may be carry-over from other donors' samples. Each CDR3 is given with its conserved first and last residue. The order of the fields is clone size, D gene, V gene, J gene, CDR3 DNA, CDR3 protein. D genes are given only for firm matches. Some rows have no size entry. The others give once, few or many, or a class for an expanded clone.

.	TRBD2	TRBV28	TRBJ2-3	TGTGCCAGCAGTCCACGCGGGAGGGCCACAGATACGCAGTATTTT	CASSPRGRATDTQYF
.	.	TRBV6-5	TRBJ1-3	TGTGCCAGCAAACCAACAGGGCGCTCTGGAAACACCATATATTTT	CASKPTGRSGNTIYF
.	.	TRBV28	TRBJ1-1	TGTGCCAGCAATACTAATTCACAGGGTATGACTGAAGCTTTCTTT	CASNTNSQGMTEAFF
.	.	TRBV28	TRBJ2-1	TGTGCCAGCAGTTTTTTCACCGGGAGTGGGACCTACAATGAGCAGTTCTTC	CASSFFTGSGTYNEQFF
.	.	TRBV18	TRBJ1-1	TGTGCCAGCTCACCAACCACAGCTGGCACTGAAGCTTTCTTT	CASSPTTAGTEAFF
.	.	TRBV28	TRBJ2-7	TGTGCCAGCAGTCGCCTGGGCCTCTACGAGCAGTACTTC	CASSRLGLYEQYF
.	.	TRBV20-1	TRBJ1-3	TGCAGTGCTCCTGCTGGAAACACCATATATTTT	CSAPAGNTIYF
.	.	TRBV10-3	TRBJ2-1	TGTGCCATCAGTCGCGGCCAAGGAGCAACTGAGCAGTTCTTC	CAISRGQGATEQFF
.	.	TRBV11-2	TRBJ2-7	TGTGCCAGCAGCCCCGGGTACGAGCAGTACTTC	CASSPGYEQYF
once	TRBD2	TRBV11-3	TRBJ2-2	TGTGCCAGCAGCGAAGGGACTAGCGGGAGAGCCGGGGAGCTGTTTTTT	CASSEGTSGRAGELFF
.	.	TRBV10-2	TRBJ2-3	TGCGCCAGCAGACCGGGCGGGCGCACAGATACGCAGTATTTT	CASRPGGRTDTQYF
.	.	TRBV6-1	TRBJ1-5	TGTGCCAGCAGTGTAGTTGGGGATAGCAATCAGCCCCAGCATTTT	CASSVVGDSNQPQHF
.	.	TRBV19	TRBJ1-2	TGTGCCAGTAGCAGGTACTATGGCTACACCTTC	CASSRYYGYTF
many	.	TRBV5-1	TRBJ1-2	TGCGCCAGCAGCCCCCGGGACACGGCTGGAGGCTACACCTTC	CASSPRDTAGGYTF
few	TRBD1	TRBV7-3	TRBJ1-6	TGTGCCAGCAGCTTATCCGGGACAGGGGATTCACCCCTCCACTTT	CASSLSGTGDSPLHF
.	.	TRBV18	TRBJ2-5	TGTGCCAGCTCACCACCCTCCTGGGAAGAGACCCAGTACTTC	CASSPPSWEETQYF
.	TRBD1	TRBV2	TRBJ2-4	TGTGCCAGCAGTTACCCGGATTTGTCCGGGACAGAAAAAAACATTCAGTACTTC	CASSYPDLSGTEKNIQYF
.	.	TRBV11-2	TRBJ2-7	TGTGCCAGCAGGAGGGGTGGAGCCTCCTACGAGCAGTACTTC	CASRRGGASYEQYF
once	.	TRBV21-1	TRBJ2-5	TGTGCCAGCAGCAACTGGGGGGACTCTCAAGAGACCCAGTACTTC	CASSNWGDSQETQYF
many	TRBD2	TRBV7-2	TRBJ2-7	TGTGCCAGCAGCTTAGGGGCCGGGACTAGCAGCTACGAGCAGTACTTC	CASSLGAGTSSYEQYF
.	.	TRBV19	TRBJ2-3	TGTGCCAGTAGTATCGAGGGGGTTACGCAGTATTTT	CASSIEGVTQYF
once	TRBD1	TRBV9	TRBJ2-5	TGTGCCAGCAGCGTACTGGCTGGACAGGCACAAGAGACCCAGTACTTC	CASSVLAGQAQETQYF
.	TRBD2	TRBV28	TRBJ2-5	TGTGCCAGCAGTTTAGCCGGGACTAGCGCACAAGAGACCCAGTACTTC	CASSLAGTSAQETQYF
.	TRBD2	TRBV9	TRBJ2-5	TGTGCCAGCAGCGCCGCCGGGACTAGCGGAGAGACCCAGTACTTC	CASSAAGTSGETQYF
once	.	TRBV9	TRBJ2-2	TGTGCCAGCAGCGTAGCATACGCCGGGGAGCTGTTTTTT	CASSVAYAGELFF
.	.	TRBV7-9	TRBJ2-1	TGTGCCAGCAGCTTCCCGGGCCTGCCCAACAATGAGCAGTTCTTC	CASSFPGLPNNEQFF
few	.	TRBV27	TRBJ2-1	TGTGCCAGCAGTTTATCCTCAAACGACATGAATAAGCAGTTCTTC	CASSLSSNDMNKQFF
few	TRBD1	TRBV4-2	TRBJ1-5	TGTGCCAGCAGCCGTCTGGGCGACAGGGGTCAGCCCCAGCATTTT	CASSRLGDRGQPQHF
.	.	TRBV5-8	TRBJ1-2	TGTGCCAGCAGCTTGGGACAGCACTATGGCTACACCTTC	CASSLGQHYGYTF
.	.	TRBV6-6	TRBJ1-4	TGTGCCAGCGGGATGACAACTAATGAAAAACTGTTTTTT	CASGMTTNEKLFF
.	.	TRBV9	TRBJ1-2	TGTGCCAGCAGCGGGGGGACGGATACTAACTATGGCTACACCTTC	CASSGGTDTNYGYTF
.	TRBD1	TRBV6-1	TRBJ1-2	TGTGCCAGCAGTGAAGGGACAGGGGCTAACTATGGCTACACCTTC	CASSEGTGANYGYTF
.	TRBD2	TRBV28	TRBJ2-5	TGTGCCAGCAGTTCGCCAGCGGGAGGCCTGCGAGAGACCCAGTACTTC	CASSSPAGGLRETQYF
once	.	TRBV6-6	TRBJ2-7	TGTGCCAGCAGTCCAATTGGCAGGGGGGGCTACGAGCAGTACTTC	CASSPIGRGGYEQYF
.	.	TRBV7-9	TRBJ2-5	TGTGCCAGCAGCTTAGCGCCAGGGGCGCGGGAGACCCAGTACTTC	CASSLAPGARETQYF
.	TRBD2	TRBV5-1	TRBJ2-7	TGCGCCAGCAGCTTTAGCGGGAGGGCCGTCGAGCAGTACTTC	CASSFSGRAVEQYF
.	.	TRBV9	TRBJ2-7	TGTGCCAGCAGCGTAGCCCCGGGAGCCACCTACGAGCAGTACTTC	CASSVAPGATYEQYF
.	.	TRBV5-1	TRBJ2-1	TGCGCCAGCAGCTTGCAGGGGGACTGGGGCGATGAGCAGTTCTTC	CASSLQGDWGDEQFF
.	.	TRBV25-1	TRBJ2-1	TGTGCCAGCAGTGAAGGTAGGGCCGGGGATGAGCAGTTCTTC	CASSEGRAGDEQFF
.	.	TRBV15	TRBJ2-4	TGTGCCACCAGCTTGGGGGGTACAGTAGCCAAAAACATTCAGTACTTC	CATSLGGTVAKNIQYF
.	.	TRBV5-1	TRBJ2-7	TGCGCCAGCGGCGATATCAGCTCCTACGAGCAGTACTTC	CASGDISSYEQYF
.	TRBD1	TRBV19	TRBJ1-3	TGTGCCAGTAGGGGACAGGGCCTAAGGGTCTCTGGAAACACCATATATTTT	CASRGQGLRVSGNTIYF
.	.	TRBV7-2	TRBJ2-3	TGTGCCAGCAGCGCCCTTGATACGCAGTATTTT	CASSALDTQYF
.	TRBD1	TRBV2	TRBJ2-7	TGTGCCAGCAGTGGGAGGTGGGGACAGGGTGGGCACGAGCAGTACTTC	CASSGRWGQGGHEQYF
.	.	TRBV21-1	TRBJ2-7	TGTGCCAGCAGCCGTCGAATAATGACTAGCGGAGGGGACTACGAGCAGTACTTC	CASSRRIMTSGGDYEQYF
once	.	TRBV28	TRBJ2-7	TGTGCCAGCAGTTTAGGAAGCCGGGAGCAGTACTTC	CASSLGSREQYF
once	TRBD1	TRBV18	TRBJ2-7	TGTGCCAGCTCACCACCGGGACAGTACGAGCAGTACTTC	CASSPPGQYEQYF
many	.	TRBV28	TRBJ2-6	TGTGCCACTTTCAGCTCTGGGGCCAACGTCCTGACTTTC	CATFSSGANVLTF
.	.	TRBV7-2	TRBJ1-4	TGTGCCAGCAGCTCCGACCGGTGGGATGAAAAACTGTTTTTT	CASSSDRWDEKLFF
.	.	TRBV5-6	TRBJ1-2	TGTGCCAGCAGCTTGGGGGGTGGCTACACCTTC	CASSLGGGYTF
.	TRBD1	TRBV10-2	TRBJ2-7	TGCGCCAGCAGGCCCGGGACAGTCTACGAGCAGTACTTC	CASRPGTVYEQYF
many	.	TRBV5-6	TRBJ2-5	TGTGCCAGCAGTTTCCTCGGGACCCAGTACTTC	CASSFLGTQYF
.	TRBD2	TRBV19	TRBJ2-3	TGTGCCAGTAGTTTAGCAGGGACTAGCGGGAGCACAGATACGCAGTATTTT	CASSLAGTSGSTDTQYF
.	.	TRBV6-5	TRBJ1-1	TGTGCCAGCAGTGAAGAAAGGAACACTGAAGCTTTCTTT	CASSEERNTEAFF
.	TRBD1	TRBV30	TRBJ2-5	TGTGCCTGGGGGACAGGGTCCCAAGAGACCCAGTACTTC	CAWGTGSQETQYF
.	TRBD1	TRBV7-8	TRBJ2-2	TGTGCCAGCAGCTTAGGCAGACAGGGGATCGAGCTGTTTTTT	CASSLGRQGIELFF
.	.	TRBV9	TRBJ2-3	TGTGCCAGCAGCGATCGCGGGATGGTCGGTACGCAGTATTTT	CASSDRGMVGTQYF